This entry features one T cell receptor (beta chain) sequence. The antigen is not known. This sample stems from a study of shared clonotypes between healthy human individuals. The overall study: In total, the donors were a couple of women and a few men aged 18 to 49. Study-wide results and caveats: Sample collection involved blood only; tissue repertoires are likely different. Among a few donors, roughly 5% of naive CD4 clonotypes were found in common.

Trimming removed 7 bases from V and 4 bases from J; junction bases left unmatched: 7. This CDR3 spans 14 amino acids. Germline CDR1 is SQVTM and CDR2 is ANQGSEA. Method: immunoSEQ multiplex PCR; TCRdb's copy keeps in-frame clones and lacks some. The sample holds over a million clones; more than 75% are singletons and the top ten take roughly 0.57%. The chain combines TRBV29-1 with TRBJ2-2; 9 nucleotides line up with TRBD2. Sequenced material: memory CD4+ T cells from PBMCs. Subset defined: CD45RA-negative fraction. The source is a man aged 18 to 35 in good health. Some clones in this sample may be carry-over from other donors' samples. The CDR3 DNA sequence: TGCAGCGCCTTAGCGGGAGCCGGCACCGGGGAGCTGTTTTTT. It translates to CSALAGAGTGELFF.